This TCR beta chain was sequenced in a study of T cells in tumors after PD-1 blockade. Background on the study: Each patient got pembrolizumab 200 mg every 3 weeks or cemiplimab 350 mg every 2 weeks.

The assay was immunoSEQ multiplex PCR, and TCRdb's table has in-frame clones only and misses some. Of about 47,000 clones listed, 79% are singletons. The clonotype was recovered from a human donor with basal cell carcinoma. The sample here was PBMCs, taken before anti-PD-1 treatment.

CDR3 DNA sequence: TGTGCCAGCAGTGAAGTATATAATTCACCCCTCCACTTT. Its protein product is CASSEVYNSPLHF. V gene TRBV6-1 combines with J gene TRBJ1-6, with D uncertain. From germline, CDR1 is MNHNS and CDR2 SASEGT. CDR3 length equals 13 residues. V lost 1 base and J 4 bases, leaving 2 bases between the germline ends.